The 4 T cell receptor beta chains below were found in one sample sequenced in a study of T cell repertoires in aging, cancer and after chemotherapy. TCR beta rearrangements were amplified from peripheral blood genomic DNA. Multiplex touch-down PCR with TRB-A/B primers amplified rearranged V-D-J TRB sequences. TCRdb re-called the multiplex PCR reads with MiXCR, one entry per CDR3 protein. There are 4,000 to 5,500 distinct CDR3 sequences in the sample; more than 25% occur only once, and 13% to 15% lies in the top ten. What was sequenced was blood. The receptors were sampled from a human donor with a blood cancer.

This clonotype rates as medium-sized (0.01 to 0.1%). J is TRBJ2-2 and V is TRBV19, with D possibly matching TRBD2 (6 bases). Germline V gives CDR1 LNHDA, CDR2 SQIVND (reference sequence). V shed 5 bases and J shed 4 bases, with 11 bases lying between them. The CDR3 loop spans 14 amino acids. The CDR3 reads CASSSGVSTGELFF. Here the CDR3 DNA reads TGTGCCAGTAGTTCGGGGGTCAGCACCGGGGAGCTGTTTTTT.

V and J are TRBV5-4 and TRBJ2-5; D possibly corresponds to TRBD1 (5 bases). Germline CDR1 and CDR2: SGHNT and YYREEE (reference sequence). V was cut by 3 bases and J by 1 base, with 13 bases left in between. This CDR3 has 15 residues. CDR3: CASSSFPGSQETQYF. The CDR3 DNA is TGTGCCAGCAGCTCGTTCCCAGGGTCCCAAGAGACCCAGTACTTC.

This clonotype is medium-sized (0.01 to 0.1%). This chain's CDR3 is CASTTDTMNTEAFF. In nucleotides, the CDR3 is TGTGCCAGCACCACGGATACTATGAACACTGAAGCTTTCTTT. The chain recombines TRBV12-3 or TRBV12-4 with TRBJ1-1; D gene uncertain. The CDR3 has 14 amino acids. Trimming cost V 7 bases and J 0 bases, with 12 bases left between them.

Remarks on this clonotype: An end of the junction differs from the germline gene, which may be a read error. The rearrangement joins TRBV5-5 to TRBJ1-2; D possibly corresponds to TRBD1 (5 bases). Germline assignment: CDR1 SGHKS and CDR2 YYEKEE (reference sequence). The CDR3 is made up of 13 amino acids. This chain's CDR3 is CASSLEGRDGYTF. For the CDR3, the DNA is TGCGCCAGCAGCTTGGAAGGCAGGGACGGCTACACCTTC.